The 28 T cell receptor beta chains reported below all come from one sample, sequenced in a study of circulating CD8 cells and anti-PD-1 response in melanoma. Using around 14 ng of total RNA, TCR libraries were made with the QIAseq Immune Repertoire TCR panel. TCRdb fed the reads into MiXCR, producing one record per CDR3 protein. The table has 200 to 250 distinct CDR3 sequences, under 8.5% seen once; the top ten hold approximately 83%. Sorting of live CD3+CD8+TCRalphabeta+ cells by PD-1 and/or TIGIT gave four subsets. The sequences come from CD8+ T cells from PBMCs, collected at baseline or after one month of anti-PD-1 therapy (not recorded which). The receptor set was obtained from a human donor with melanoma.

This clonotype is termed large. CDR3 region: CASSQAGQPQHF. In DNA form, the CDR3 reads TGCGCCAGCAGCCAAGCCGGCCAGCCCCAGCATTTT. The rearrangement joins TRBV4-1 to TRBJ1-5; D is unresolved. Germline V gene sequence: CDR1 MGHRA, CDR2 YSYEKL. CDR3 size: 12 residues. V was shortened by 1 base and J by 7 bases, with 5 bases between the two germline ends.

This clonotype qualifies as large. CDR3 amino acids: CASSRDQRGYYTGELFF. In DNA, the CDR3 is TGTGCCAGCAGTCGGGATCAGCGGGGGTACTACACCGGGGAGCTGTTTTTT. This rearrangement joins TRBV27 to TRBJ2-2; 8 nucleotides agree with TRBD2. This CDR3 spans 17 amino acids. The germline gives CDR1 MNHEY, CDR2 SMNVEV (reference sequence). J gave up 3 bases and V 5 bases, and 11 bases lay outside the gene matches.

This clonotype is large (0.1 to 1%). This chain joins TRBV16 and TRBJ2-7, with 9 bases lining up with TRBD1. CDR1 is KGHSY, CDR2 FQNENV, per germline. This CDR3 contains 16 residues. V lost 3 bases, J lost 5 bases, and 11 bases stayed unmatched. The CDR3 coding sequence is TGTGCCAGCAGCCAGCTCAAAGCCGGGACAGGGAACGAGCAGTACTTC. Its translation is CASSQLKAGTGNEQYF.

Within the sample, this clonotype is medium-sized. This chain links TRBV12-3 or TRBV12-4 with TRBJ1-5, with TRBD1 matching over 11 bases. This CDR3 region has 15 residues. V was clipped by 5 bases and J by 4 bases; unmatched bases: 4. CDR3 DNA: TGTGCCAGCAGTCCTGGGACAGGGGGGAATCAGCCCCAGCATTTT. Protein product: CASSPGTGGNQPQHF.

This clonotype is labeled medium-sized. The chain uses TRBV2 and TRBJ2-5; D possibly corresponds to TRBD2 (5 bases). CDR3 length: 13 residues. V was trimmed by 4 bases and J by 9 bases, leaving 15 bases between them. The germline CDR1 and CDR2 sequences are SNHLY and FYNNEI. The CDR3 DNA follows: TGTGCCAGCAGTGCCAGAGGGCCGGAGGCCCAGTACTTC. This sequence encodes CASSARGPEAQYF.

By sample fraction, this clonotype is medium-sized. Given a much more abundant clone one base away, this may be a read error. The chain employs TRBV11-1 and TRBJ1-1, with 7 bases fitting TRBD1. The CDR3 is 17 amino acids. Looked up from germline, CDR1 is SGHAT and CDR2 is FQDESV (reference sequence). CDR3 nucleotide sequence: TGTGCCAGCAGCTTCTTGCGACAGGGAAGCATGAACACTGGAGCTTTCTTT. Translated, it gives CASSFLRQGSMNTGAFF.

This clonotype is large in the sample. The CDR3 nucleotides read TGTGCCATCAGTGAGAATTCGGACCACAGGGAGCCTACCTACGAGCAGTACTTC. Translation gives CAISENSDHREPTYEQYF. The rearrangement joins TRBV10-3 to TRBJ2-7, with a weak D call TRBD1 (6 bases). Germline CDR1 ENHRY, CDR2 SYGVKD. This CDR3 is 18 amino acids long. V gave up 2 bases and J gave up 2 bases, with 22 bases separating them.

The J gene is TRBJ2-4, the V gene TRBV28; 8 bases are a match to TRBD2. There are 16 residues in the CDR3. Losses at the gene ends were 1 base for V and 0 bases for J; bases not matched to a gene: 2. The V gene's germline CDR1 is MDHEN and CDR2 SYDVKM. CDR3 loop: CASSLSSGGAKNIQYF. The CDR3 nucleotides are TGTGCCAGCAGTTTATCCAGCGGGGGAGCCAAAAACATTCAGTACTTC.

By frequency in the sample, this clonotype is medium-sized. The chain couples TRBV28 to TRBJ2-1, with 8 bases aligning to TRBD2. V gave up 5 bases and J gave up 4 bases; unmatched junction bases: 7. Germline CDR1 is MDHEN and CDR2 is SYDVKM. The CDR3 has 15 amino acids. CDR3 bases: TGTGCCAGCAGTATCAGCGGGGGCGCTTACAATGAGCAGTTCTTC. As protein: CASSISGGAYNEQFF.

The rearrangement links TRBV5-1 to TRBJ2-7; D is possibly TRBD2 (6 bases). This CDR3 contains 14 residues. V dropped 4 bases and J dropped 2 bases, with 13 bases sitting between them. Looked up from germline, CDR1 is SGHRS and CDR2 is YFSETQ. CDR3 in DNA: TGCGCCAGCAGCCCGAGAGGCGGGACCTACGAGCAGTACTTC. This encodes CASSPRGGTYEQYF.

This clonotype is labeled large. This chain connects TRBV25-1 to TRBJ2-3; weak D call: TRBD1 (5 bases). The CDR3 sequence is 13 residues long. V lost 3 bases and J 2 bases, leaving 6 bases between the germline ends. Looked up from germline, CDR1 is MGHDK and CDR2 is SYGVNS. The CDR3 spells CASSEDITDTQYF. The CDR3 nucleotides read TGTGCCAGCAGTGAGGACATCACAGATACGCAGTATTTT.

Within the sample, this clonotype is medium-sized (0.01 to 0.1%). At one of its ends the junction is not consistent with the germline gene, which may arise from a read error. The chain combines TRBV9 with TRBJ1-2; no reliable D call. Germline CDR1 and CDR2: SGDLS and YYNGEE. The CDR3 length is 12 residues. CDR3 amino acids: CASSVEERTYLF. CDR3 bases: TGTGCCAGCAGCGTCGAAGAGAGGACTTACCTCTTC.

On this clonotype itself: This may arise from a read error, as a much more abundant clone is one base away. The CDR3 does not end in the conserved phenylalanine or tryptophan, so this is likely a read error. The chain employs TRBV4-1 and TRBJ2-1, with 7 positions matching TRBD2. This CDR3 spans 13 amino acids. J lost 9 bases, V lost 10 bases, and 12 bases had no gene match. CDR1 is MGHRA and CDR2 is YSYEKL in the germline V gene. CDR3 sequence reads: CATTSAGRSEQFS. CDR3 nucleotides: TGCGCCACCACCTCAGCGGGGCGCAGTGAGCAGTTCTCC.

This clonotype is labeled as large. V is TRBV11-1 and J is TRBJ1-1; TRBD1 aligns across 7 bases. This CDR3 comprises 17 residues. Germline CDR1 and CDR2: SGHAT and FQDESV (reference sequence). V shed 3 bases and J 0 bases; nucleotides not matched to a gene: 10. Here the CDR3 DNA reads TGTGCCAGCAGCTTCTTGCGACAGGGAAGCATGAACACTGAAGCTTTCTTT. Translating gives CASSFLRQGSMNTEAFF.

This clonotype rates as large. The V call is TRBV27, the J call TRBJ1-2, with D unresolved. Germline V gene sequence: CDR1 MNHEY, CDR2 SMNVEV (reference sequence). V gave up 10 bases and J gave up 2 bases, with 23 bases separating them. CDR3 size: 16 residues. CDR3 DNA: TGTGCCACCTCTAAAGGGAGCGCGGGCCCAAACTATGGCTACACCTTC. Translated, it gives CATSKGSAGPNYGYTF.

By proportion, this clonotype is large. The genes are TRBV2 and TRBJ1-1; D remains unclear. The CDR3 loop spans 14 amino acids. From germline, CDR1 is SNHLY and CDR2 FYNNEI. The V end was cut by 7 bases, the J end by 3 bases, with 15 bases between. CDR3 residues: CASNHEGWDTEAFF. CDR3 coding DNA: TGTGCCAGCAATCACGAGGGCTGGGACACTGAAGCTTTCTTT.

This clonotype is deemed hyperexpanded. The chain combines TRBV28 with TRBJ2-1, with D possibly matching TRBD1 (6 bases). The CDR3 length is 14 residues. The germline V gene encodes CDR1 MDHEN and CDR2 SYDVKM. V was cut by 3 bases and J by 3 bases, with 9 bases left in between. DNA of the CDR3: TGTGCCAGCAGTTTTGAAGGGGGCTACAATGAGCAGTTCTTC. This sequence encodes CASSFEGGYNEQFF.

This clonotype appeared a few times. The V gene is TRBV19, the J gene TRBJ2-3; TRBD1 matches 9 bases. V shed 7 bases and J 6 bases; nucleotides not matched to a gene: 8. The CDR3 consists of 14 residues. The germline gives CDR1 LNHDA, CDR2 SQIVND (reference sequence). CDR3: CASTTGQGTDTQYF. The DNA for the CDR3 is TGTGCCAGTACCACGGGACAGGGAACGGATACGCAGTATTTT.

This clonotype is labeled large (0.1 to 1%). The V call is TRBV29-1, the J call TRBJ2-7, with 7 bases fitting TRBD1. Per the germline V gene, CDR1 is SQVTM and CDR2 is ANQGSEA. V trimming: 6 bases; J trimming: 2 bases; junction bases outside the gene matches: 13. The CDR3 has 15 residues. CDR3 loop: CSVGTARKFPYEQYF. The CDR3 bases are TGCAGCGTCGGGACAGCCCGTAAATTTCCCTACGAGCAGTACTTC.

Relative to its sample, this clonotype is medium-sized (0.01 to 0.1%). The genes are TRBV29-1 and TRBJ2-2; no definite D call. Germline loops: CDR1 SQVTM, CDR2 ANQGSEA. CDR3 length: 12 amino acids. V lost 4 bases and J 0 bases, leaving 3 bases between the germline ends. CDR3 sequence: CSVGPNTGELFF. CDR3 nucleotide sequence: TGCAGCGTTGGTCCGAACACCGGGGAGCTGTTTTTT.

This clonotype is classed as large. The CDR3 DNA reads TGTGCCAGTAGTATCAGAGACTCCTACCCGGATGAGCAGTACTTC. Translation: CASSIRDSYPDEQYF. V and J are TRBV19 and TRBJ2-7; D unresolved. The germline V gene has CDR1 LNHDA and CDR2 SQIVND (reference sequence). V gave up 3 bases and J gave up 7 bases, with 19 bases separating them. The CDR3 is made up of 15 amino acids.

The chain links TRBV27 to TRBJ2-7; 7 bases agree with TRBD1. The CDR3 spans 15 residues. Looked up from germline, CDR1 is MNHEY and CDR2 is SMNVEV (reference sequence). The ends lost 3 bases at V and 9 bases at J; junction bases unmatched: 14. CDR3 loop: CASSFQTGLKGGQYF. The CDR3 DNA is TGTGCCAGCAGTTTCCAGACAGGGTTAAAGGGCGGGCAGTACTTC.

The J gene is TRBJ2-7, the V gene TRBV5-5; 10 bases agree with TRBD1. Per germline, CDR1 SGHKS and CDR2 YYEKEE (reference sequence). This CDR3 has 14 amino acids. With 0 bases clipped from V and 5 bases from J, the junction kept 2 bases outside the gene matches. The CDR3 region has the DNA TGTGCCAGCAGCTTGGGGACAGGGGGTAACGAGCAGTACTTC. Residues: CASSLGTGGNEQYF.

This clonotype is large by share. The chain employs TRBV5-1 and TRBJ2-3, with TRBD1 as a possible D gene (6 bases). There are 16 residues in the CDR3. CDR1 is SGHRS and CDR2 is YFSETQ in the germline V gene. V was pared by 5 bases and J by 5 bases, with 21 bases between. The CDR3 protein is CASSGSGGATIDTQYF. The CDR3 nucleotides are TGCGCCAGCAGTGGGAGTGGGGGCGCAACGATAGATACGCAGTATTTT. Variable domain in full (rest from reference TRBV5-1 and TRBJ2-3): KAGVTQTPRYLIKTRGQQVTLSCSPISGHRSVSWYQQTPGQGLQFLFEYFSETQRNKGNFPGRFSGRQFSNSRSEMNVSTLELGDSALYLCASSGSGGATIDTQYFGPGTRLTVL.

This clonotype rates as medium-sized (0.01 to 0.1%). V is TRBV6-5 and J is TRBJ1-5, with D uncertain. This CDR3 comprises 13 residues. Per the germline V gene, CDR1 is MNHEY and CDR2 is SVGAGI. Between the trimmed V and J ends, which lost 2 bases and 3 bases, there was a span of 5 bases. The CDR3 region is CASSYAPNQPQHF. The CDR3 DNA reads as TGTGCCAGCAGTTACGCCCCCAATCAGCCCCAGCATTTT.

As concerns this clonotype: A much larger clone sits a single nucleotide away, making a read error possible. The chain has TRBV19 and TRBJ1-2; no definite D call. The CDR3 has 12 residues. Between the trimmed V and J ends, which lost 3 bases and 7 bases, there was a span of 9 bases. Germline V lookup: CDR1 LNHDA, CDR2 SQIVND (reference sequence). The CDR3 DNA reads as TGTGCCAGTAGTATCGGGTACCTTGGCTACACCTTC. Protein: CASSIGYLGYTF.

This clonotype is labeled as large (0.1 to 1%). V gene TRBV28 combines with J gene TRBJ2-1, with D possibly TRBD2 on 5 matching bases. V was shortened by 5 bases and J by 2 bases, with 16 bases between the two germline ends. The CDR3 is 16 residues long. Germline CDR1 is MDHEN and CDR2 is SYDVKM. The CDR3: CASSPFGILPYNEQFF. DNA of the CDR3: TGTGCCAGCAGTCCCTTCGGGATCTTACCCTACAATGAGCAGTTCTTC.

On this clonotype itself: One end of the junction does not line up with germline, which may come from a read error. For the CDR3, the DNA is TGTGCCAGTAGTATAGGGAACACTGAAGCTTCCTTT. It specifies CASSIGNTEASF. This sequence joins TRBV19 and TRBJ1-1; D not certain. Looked up from germline, CDR1 is LNHDA and CDR2 is SQIVND (reference sequence). CDR3 length equals 12 residues.